This T cell receptor (beta chain) was observed in a study of monozygotic twins with inflammatory bowel disease. TCRdb reanalyzed the 5' RACE reads, giving one entry per CDR3 protein sequence and no DNA. Its table records 300,000 to 450,000 distinct CDR3 sequences. The source of this sequence is a human donor with ulcerative colitis or Crohn's disease, or a healthy co-twin of an affected twin (not recorded which). Sequenced sample: blood.

This chain's CDR3 is CASRGQGASGYTF. The chain has TRBV2 and TRBJ1-2; TCRdb names TRBD1, which stays unverified in the absence of DNA. The CDR3 covers 13 residues. Germline V gene data show CDR1 as SNHLY and CDR2 as FYNNEI.